The rows below give T cell receptor beta chains drawn from one sample of a study of blood T cell repertoires in COVID-19. Generated by immunoSEQ multiplex PCR, the TCRdb table keeps only in-frame clones and is missing some. There are some 180,000 clones in the sample; roughly four fifths occur only once, and roughly 14% lies in the top ten. The sample comprised peripheral blood. These receptors came from a man aged 50 or older who had recovered from COVID-19. CDR3s include the opening cysteine and the closing phenylalanine or tryptophan. D genes are given only for firm matches. Size tells how often a clone was seen (once, few, many) or the class of an expanded clone, and some rows leave it out.

v_gene	d_gene	abundance	j_gene	CDR3nt	CDR3aa
TRBV9	-	few	TRBJ2-1	TGTGCCAGCAGCGTAGGACTAGTCGATGAGCAGTTCTTC	CASSVGLVDEQFF
TRBV21-1	-	once	TRBJ2-7	TGTGCCAGCAGCAAAGTTCGGGACTCGACCTACGAGCAGTACTTC	CASSKVRDSTYEQYF
TRBV28	TRBD2	once	TRBJ2-1	TGTGCCAGCAGCCCCGGAGCGGGAGGGTTCTACAATGAGCAGTTCTTC	CASSPGAGGFYNEQFF
TRBV10-3	-	-	TRBJ2-2	TGTGCCATCAGTGACTCATGGGGGGTTAGGGAGCTGTTTTTT	CAISDSWGVRELFF
TRBV19	-	-	TRBJ1-6	TGTGCCAGTAGTATTAGAACTATTAATTCACCCCTCCACTTT	CASSIRTINSPLHF
TRBV27	-	few	TRBJ1-1	TGTGCCAGCAGTTTAAATCAACAGAGCATGAACACTGAAGCTTTCTTT	CASSLNQQSMNTEAFF
TRBV3-1/TRBV3-2	-	many	TRBJ1-2	TGTGCCAGCAGCCAAGATTTAGCTGCAGGGGTTTATCATGGCTACACCTTC	CASSQDLAAGVYHGYTF
TRBV5-1	TRBD1	-	TRBJ2-7	TGCGCCAGCAGCTTGGGGGACACAGGGGGCCTGGACTACGAGCAGTACTTC	CASSLGDTGGLDYEQYF
TRBV6-5	TRBD1	-	TRBJ2-2	TGTGCCAGCAGTACCGGGACAGGGGGCAGCGGGGAGCTGTTTTTT	CASSTGTGGSGELFF
TRBV18	TRBD1	-	TRBJ1-2	TGTGCCAGCTCACCATGGGGACAGGGAAACGGCTACACCTTC	CASSPWGQGNGYTF
TRBV7-9	TRBD2	-	TRBJ2-1	TGTGCCAGCAGCCCCGATTTTAGGACTAGCGGATACAATGAGCAGTTCTTC	CASSPDFRTSGYNEQFF
TRBV5-1	-	few	TRBJ1-4	TGCGCCAGCAGGGTGAATACCGGGAAGGAAAAACTGTTTTTT	CASRVNTGKEKLFF
TRBV27	-	few	TRBJ1-2	TGTGCCAGCAGTTTTTCCCCCCGGAACTATGGCTACACCTTC	CASSFSPRNYGYTF
TRBV6-4	-	few	TRBJ2-3	TGTGCCAGCAGTTTTTCAGGGGAAGATACGCAGTATTTT	CASSFSGEDTQYF
TRBV19	TRBD2	-	TRBJ2-2	TGTGCCAGTAGGAGGGCGGGAGGGCCAGGAGCCGGGGAGCTGTTTTTT	CASRRAGGPGAGELFF
TRBV6-6	TRBD2	-	TRBJ2-1	TGTGCCAGCAGTAACGGACTAGCGGGAGGGTCTGAGCAGTTCTTC	CASSNGLAGGSEQFF
TRBV9	TRBD2	-	TRBJ2-1	TGTGCCAGCAGCGGACCTTGGACTAGCGGCTACAATGAGCAGTTCTTC	CASSGPWTSGYNEQFF
TRBV11-2	TRBD2	few	TRBJ2-1	TGTGCCAGCAGCACGCCTTTACTAGCGGGAGGGGGGTCCTACAATGAGCAGTTCTTC	CASSTPLLAGGGSYNEQFF
TRBV15	TRBD2	-	TRBJ2-3	TGTGCCACCAGCAGTCACGGGACTAGCGGCACAGATACGCAGTATTTT	CATSSHGTSGTDTQYF
TRBV7-3	-	-	TRBJ2-1	TGTGCCAGCAGCTTAGGAGGGGATAGCTCCTACAATGAGCAGTTCTTC	CASSLGGDSSYNEQFF
TRBV4-1	TRBD2	-	TRBJ2-7	TGCGCCAGCAGCTCGGGGGAGGGCTCCTACGAGCAGTACTTC	CASSSGEGSYEQYF
TRBV3-1/TRBV3-2	-	-	TRBJ2-3	TGTGCCAGCAGCCCAACTCGTTTAGATACGCAGTATTTT	CASSPTRLDTQYF
TRBV6-5	TRBD1	-	TRBJ1-1	TGTGCCAGCATCGCAGGGGGCGCGGCCAACACTGAAGCTTTCTTT	CASIAGGAANTEAFF
TRBV7-8	TRBD1	few	TRBJ2-2	TGTGCCAGCAGCACCTCGGACAGGGGGTCCGGGGAGCTGTTTTTT	CASSTSDRGSGELFF
TRBV6-5	-	-	TRBJ2-2	TGTGCCAGCCGGGAACAGGGATACACCGGGGAGCTGTTTTTT	CASREQGYTGELFF
TRBV21-1	-	-	TRBJ2-1	TGTGCCAGCAGCTCATTCCTGACAGGGGATCGGGAGCAGTTCTTC	CASSSFLTGDREQFF
TRBV19	TRBD2	once	TRBJ2-7	TGTGCCAGTAGGGATGGGAGCGGGACCTCCTACGAGCAGTACTTC	CASRDGSGTSYEQYF
TRBV27	TRBD2	-	TRBJ2-1	TGTGCCAGCAGTTTTCGAGCGGGAGGGTACAATGAGCAGTTCTTC	CASSFRAGGYNEQFF
TRBV9	-	-	TRBJ2-3	TGTGCCAGTAGGGACACGATCACAGATACGCAGTATTTT	CASRDTITDTQYF
TRBV19	-	-	TRBJ1-5	TGTGCCAGTAGTATGTTGGAGAACAATCAGCCCCAGCATTTT	CASSMLENNQPQHF
TRBV27	-	once	TRBJ1-6	TGTGCCAGCAGTTTATCGATCGGGGTGGCCTATAATTCACCCCTCCACTTT	CASSLSIGVAYNSPLHF
TRBV7-3	TRBD2	-	TRBJ2-3	TGTGCCAGCAGCACTAAGACTAGCGGGAGTTTCGGAGATACGCAGTATTTT	CASSTKTSGSFGDTQYF
TRBV20-1	TRBD2	-	TRBJ2-7	TGCAGTGCTAGTAACCTAGCGGGGACCTACGAGCAGTACTTC	CSASNLAGTYEQYF
TRBV28	-	-	TRBJ1-1	TGTGCCAGCAGGACAACATCTGTGAACACTGAAGCTTTCTTT	CASRTTSVNTEAFF
TRBV28	TRBD1	-	TRBJ2-5	TGTGCCAGCAATTCCGGGACAGGGGGCGTGGAGACCCAGTACTTC	CASNSGTGGVETQYF
TRBV2	TRBD1	-	TRBJ2-3	TGTGCCAGCAGTCAGGCCAAAGACAGGGTAGAGTATTTT	CASSQAKDRVEYF
TRBV27	TRBD1	-	TRBJ2-7	TGTGCCAGCAGTTTCCGGCAGGGGGACTACGAGCAGTACTTC	CASSFRQGDYEQYF
TRBV5-8	TRBD1	-	TRBJ2-2	TGTGCCAGCAGCTTCTCCGTAGGAGGGACAGGGAACACCGGGGAGCTGTTTTTT	CASSFSVGGTGNTGELFF
TRBV19	-	-	TRBJ1-2	TGTGCCGCGAGACGACAGGATTATGGCTACACCTTC	CAARRQDYGYTF
TRBV10-2	TRBD1	-	TRBJ1-2	TGCGCCAGCACGACAGGGGAGGCCTATGGCTACACCTTC	CASTTGEAYGYTF
TRBV27	TRBD1	-	TRBJ1-6	TGTGCCAGCAGTTTATTCCAGGGGGCTAATTCACCCCTCCACTTT	CASSLFQGANSPLHF
TRBV5-5	-	-	TRBJ1-1	TGTGCCAGCAGCTTATTCTCAGCCGGGACTGAAGCTTTCTTT	CASSLFSAGTEAFF
TRBV18	-	-	TRBJ1-5	TGTGCCAGCTCGTTCCAAAATCAGCCCCAGCATTTT	CASSFQNQPQHF
TRBV9	TRBD2	-	TRBJ2-1	TGTGCCAGCAGCGTAGTAGGACTAGCGGGATCTGAGCAGTTCTTC	CASSVVGLAGSEQFF
TRBV28	-	few	TRBJ1-5	TGTGCCAGCAGCCCAACTTTAGGGAGTCAGCCCCAGCATTTT	CASSPTLGSQPQHF
TRBV18	-	-	TRBJ2-7	TGTGCCAGCTCACCTCCTAGTCCTTCCTACGAGCAGTACTTC	CASSPPSPSYEQYF
TRBV7-6	TRBD1	-	TRBJ2-7	TGTGCCAGCAGCTGGGACAGGGGGGACGAGCAGTACTTC	CASSWDRGDEQYF
TRBV10-3	TRBD2	-	TRBJ2-3	TGTGCCATCAGTGGTACCCTAGCGGGAGAAGTAGATACGCAGTATTTT	CAISGTLAGEVDTQYF